The rows below give T cell receptor beta chains drawn from one sample of a study of blood T cell repertoires in COVID-19. Clones were sequenced by immunoSEQ multiplex PCR, and TCRdb holds only the in-frame ones, with some missing. The data show more than 150,000 clones, about four fifths seen once. Source material: peripheral blood. The origin of the receptors is a woman aged 80 or older with acute or convalescent COVID-19. The CDR3 runs from the conserved cysteine through the conserved F or W. A D gene is named only where the DNA matches it firmly. Clone size is shown for a subset of rows, as once, few, many or a class of expanded clone.

len: 12
d_gene: TRBD1
abundance: few
j_gene: TRBJ1-2
v_gene: TRBV3-1/TRBV3-2
CDR3nt: TGTGCCAGCAGCCGGGACAGCTATGGCTACACCTTC
CDR3aa: CASSRDSYGYTF

len: 13
d_gene: -
abundance: -
j_gene: TRBJ2-1
v_gene: TRBV4-2
CDR3nt: TGTGCCAGCAGCCTCCGATTAGCGTACGAGCAGTTCTTC
CDR3aa: CASSLRLAYEQFF

len: 14
d_gene: -
abundance: -
j_gene: TRBJ1-6
v_gene: TRBV28
CDR3nt: TGTGCCAGCAGTTTACCGAGAGATAATTCACCCCTCCACTTT
CDR3aa: CASSLPRDNSPLHF

len: 18
d_gene: -
abundance: -
j_gene: TRBJ2-3
v_gene: TRBV10-1
CDR3nt: TGCGCCAGCAGTGAGTCGAGGCCGGCGAGCGGAGGCACAGATACGCAGTATTTT
CDR3aa: CASSESRPASGGTDTQYF

len: 11
d_gene: -
abundance: -
j_gene: TRBJ1-3
v_gene: TRBV29-1
CDR3nt: TGCAGCGTTGAACTGGGAAACACCATATATTTT
CDR3aa: CSVELGNTIYF

len: 14
d_gene: -
abundance: -
j_gene: TRBJ2-1
v_gene: TRBV3-1/TRBV3-2
CDR3nt: TGTGCCAGCAGCCAAGATATGAGAAGGGGTGAGCAGTTCTTC
CDR3aa: CASSQDMRRGEQFF

len: 12
d_gene: -
abundance: many
j_gene: TRBJ1-1
v_gene: TRBV4-1
CDR3nt: TGCGCCAGCAGCCAAGAGAGAGGGAGGGCTTTCTTT
CDR3aa: CASSQERGRAFF

len: 17
d_gene: TRBD2
abundance: -
j_gene: TRBJ2-1
v_gene: TRBV11-2
CDR3nt: TGTGCCAGCAGCAAGCAGCTAGCGGGAGGAGGTCGTGATGAGCAGTTCTTC
CDR3aa: CASSKQLAGGGRDEQFF

len: 16
d_gene: TRBD2
abundance: -
j_gene: TRBJ2-3
v_gene: TRBV4-2
CDR3nt: TGTGCCAGCAGCCCCCGGACTAGCGGGAACACAGATACGCAGTATTTT
CDR3aa: CASSPRTSGNTDTQYF

len: 11
d_gene: -
abundance: -
j_gene: TRBJ2-5
v_gene: TRBV28
CDR3nt: TGTGCCAGCAGCGCGGGGGCGGCCCAGTACTTC
CDR3aa: CASSAGAAQYF

len: 13
d_gene: -
abundance: -
j_gene: TRBJ1-1
v_gene: TRBV27
CDR3nt: TGTGCCAGCAGTTTTGGATGGCGGCGTGAAGCTTTCTTT
CDR3aa: CASSFGWRREAFF

len: 15
d_gene: -
abundance: few
j_gene: TRBJ1-1
v_gene: TRBV7-8
CDR3nt: TGTGCCAGCAGCTGGGGGAGGGAGCTGAACACTGAAGCTTTCTTT
CDR3aa: CASSWGRELNTEAFF

len: 15
d_gene: -
abundance: -
j_gene: TRBJ2-1
v_gene: TRBV9
CDR3nt: TGTGCCAGCAGCGTATCTGGGAGGTCCTACAATGAGCAGTTCTTC
CDR3aa: CASSVSGRSYNEQFF

len: 13
d_gene: -
abundance: -
j_gene: TRBJ1-2
v_gene: TRBV19
CDR3nt: TGTGCCAGTAGTAGACAGAGTGACTATGGCTACACCTTC
CDR3aa: CASSRQSDYGYTF

len: 16
d_gene: -
abundance: -
j_gene: TRBJ1-5
v_gene: TRBV4-2
CDR3nt: TGTGCCAGCAGCTCAACCGGGAGGGCAGGAGGTCAGCCCCAGCATTTT
CDR3aa: CASSSTGRAGGQPQHF

len: 13
d_gene: TRBD1
abundance: -
j_gene: TRBJ1-6
v_gene: TRBV19
CDR3nt: TGTGCCAGCCAGGGACAGGGGATTTCACCCCTCCACTTT
CDR3aa: CASQGQGISPLHF

len: 15
d_gene: -
abundance: few
j_gene: TRBJ1-1
v_gene: TRBV2
CDR3nt: TGTGCCAGCATGGGATCCGGGAACGCACGCGCTGAAGCTTTCTTT
CDR3aa: CASMGSGNARAEAFF

len: 15
d_gene: TRBD1
abundance: -
j_gene: TRBJ2-7
v_gene: TRBV3-1/TRBV3-2
CDR3nt: TGTGCCAGCAGCGATTCCGGGACAGGGCTCTACGAGCAGTACTTC
CDR3aa: CASSDSGTGLYEQYF

len: 15
d_gene: TRBD2
abundance: few
j_gene: TRBJ2-1
v_gene: TRBV28
CDR3nt: TGTGCCAGCAGTTCCTTTGCGGGAGGTTACAATGAGCAGTTCTTC
CDR3aa: CASSSFAGGYNEQFF

len: 14
d_gene: -
abundance: -
j_gene: TRBJ1-2
v_gene: TRBV7-2
CDR3nt: TGTGCCAGCAGCGTCAATCCAGCTAACTATGGCTACACCTTC
CDR3aa: CASSVNPANYGYTF

len: 17
d_gene: TRBD1
abundance: -
j_gene: TRBJ1-3
v_gene: TRBV2
CDR3nt: TGTGCCAGCAGCCAACGACAGGGGTTATTCTCTGGAAACACCATATATTTT
CDR3aa: CASSQRQGLFSGNTIYF

len: 15
d_gene: -
abundance: -
j_gene: TRBJ1-4
v_gene: TRBV11-2
CDR3nt: TGTGCCAGCACCCGAAACAATGGCCATAATGAAAAACTGTTTTTT
CDR3aa: CASTRNNGHNEKLFF

len: 14
d_gene: -
abundance: -
j_gene: TRBJ2-5
v_gene: TRBV19
CDR3nt: TGTGCCAGTAGCGCAACCCCAGGGTTAGAGACCCAGTACTTC
CDR3aa: CASSATPGLETQYF

len: 14
d_gene: -
abundance: -
j_gene: TRBJ1-6
v_gene: TRBV30
CDR3nt: TGTGCCTGGAATCAGGGGATCTATAATTCACCCCTCCACTTT
CDR3aa: CAWNQGIYNSPLHF

len: 16
d_gene: -
abundance: once
j_gene: TRBJ2-1
v_gene: TRBV6-1
CDR3nt: TGTGCCAGCAGTGAGCTGAGGGCAGGGGTCTACAATGAGCAGTTCTTC
CDR3aa: CASSELRAGVYNEQFF

len: 14
d_gene: -
abundance: -
j_gene: TRBJ2-7
v_gene: TRBV6-5
CDR3nt: TGTGCCAGCAGACGGGACATTGGCTCCTACGAGCAGTACTTC
CDR3aa: CASRRDIGSYEQYF

len: 15
d_gene: TRBD2
abundance: -
j_gene: TRBJ2-1
v_gene: TRBV9
CDR3nt: TGTGCCAGCAGCGTAGAATCTAGCGGGGCCAATGAGCAGTTCTTC
CDR3aa: CASSVESSGANEQFF

len: 14
d_gene: -
abundance: -
j_gene: TRBJ1-2
v_gene: TRBV20-1
CDR3nt: TGCAGTGCTAGTGGGGACATTCCGAGCGATGGCTACACCTTC
CDR3aa: CSASGDIPSDGYTF

len: 15
d_gene: TRBD1
abundance: -
j_gene: TRBJ2-7
v_gene: TRBV27
CDR3nt: TGTGCCAGCAGTACACTAGGACAGGGCGGCTACGAGCAGTACTTC
CDR3aa: CASSTLGQGGYEQYF

len: 14
d_gene: TRBD1
abundance: -
j_gene: TRBJ1-2
v_gene: TRBV28
CDR3nt: TGTGCCAGCAGTCCCGGGACAGGAGAAGGGGGCTACACCTTC
CDR3aa: CASSPGTGEGGYTF

len: 15
d_gene: TRBD1
abundance: -
j_gene: TRBJ1-5
v_gene: TRBV5-5
CDR3nt: TGTGCCAGCAGAAGAGGGGGCGAGAGCAATCAGCCCCAGCATTTT
CDR3aa: CASRRGGESNQPQHF

len: 15
d_gene: -
abundance: few
j_gene: TRBJ1-5
v_gene: TRBV2
CDR3nt: TGTGCCAGCATTTCCGGGACTACGGAAGGGCAGCCCCAGCATTTT
CDR3aa: CASISGTTEGQPQHF

len: 18
d_gene: TRBD1
abundance: few
j_gene: TRBJ2-7
v_gene: TRBV4-1
CDR3nt: TGCGCCAGCAGCCAATCCCAGAACAGGCCCGGGACAGTCTACGAGCAGTACTTC
CDR3aa: CASSQSQNRPGTVYEQYF

len: 14
d_gene: TRBD1
abundance: -
j_gene: TRBJ1-2
v_gene: TRBV15
CDR3nt: TGTGCCACCAGCGGGGGACAGGGAAACTATGGCTACACCTTC
CDR3aa: CATSGGQGNYGYTF

len: 15
d_gene: TRBD1
abundance: -
j_gene: TRBJ2-7
v_gene: TRBV19
CDR3nt: TGTGCCAGTAGAGGGTGGGGACAGGACTCCTACGAGCAGTACTTC
CDR3aa: CASRGWGQDSYEQYF

len: 15
d_gene: -
abundance: -
j_gene: TRBJ2-3
v_gene: TRBV6-5
CDR3nt: TGTGCCAGCAGTCTGAGGGAGGCCCGAGCGGGTACGCAGTATTTT
CDR3aa: CASSLREARAGTQYF

len: 18
d_gene: TRBD1
abundance: once
j_gene: TRBJ2-4
v_gene: TRBV7-2
CDR3nt: TGTGCCAGCAGCCCCCCCGGGGACAGCGAAAAAGCCAAAAACATTCAGTACTTC
CDR3aa: CASSPPGDSEKAKNIQYF

len: 14
d_gene: -
abundance: -
j_gene: TRBJ2-3
v_gene: TRBV7-9
CDR3nt: TGTGCCAGCAGCTTCAGGGAAAGGGGGGATACGCAGTATTTT
CDR3aa: CASSFRERGDTQYF

len: 14
d_gene: -
abundance: once
j_gene: TRBJ1-1
v_gene: TRBV7-2
CDR3nt: TGTGCCAGCACTGCAGGGATTGGGAACACTGAAGCTTTCTTT
CDR3aa: CASTAGIGNTEAFF

len: 14
d_gene: -
abundance: -
j_gene: TRBJ1-5
v_gene: TRBV2
CDR3nt: TGTGCCAGCAATGGGGCCCGGAGTTATCAGCCCCAGCATTTT
CDR3aa: CASNGARSYQPQHF

len: 14
d_gene: TRBD1
abundance: many
j_gene: TRBJ1-6
v_gene: TRBV19
CDR3nt: TGTGCCAGTAGCGGTACAGGGGGCAATTCACCCCTCCACTTT
CDR3aa: CASSGTGGNSPLHF

len: 15
d_gene: TRBD1
abundance: once
j_gene: TRBJ1-5
v_gene: TRBV19
CDR3nt: TGTGCCAGTAGTATGATAGGGGGCTCCTCGCAGCCCCAGCATTTT
CDR3aa: CASSMIGGSSQPQHF

len: 12
d_gene: TRBD1
abundance: once
j_gene: TRBJ2-5
v_gene: TRBV28
CDR3nt: TGTGCCAGCACCCAGGGGGAAGAGACCCAGTACTTC
CDR3aa: CASTQGEETQYF

len: 15
d_gene: TRBD1
abundance: -
j_gene: TRBJ1-2
v_gene: TRBV5-6
CDR3nt: TGTGCCAGCAGCCCCCTGGGAAGGGGGCCCTATGGCTACACCTTC
CDR3aa: CASSPLGRGPYGYTF

len: 14
d_gene: -
abundance: few
j_gene: TRBJ2-3
v_gene: TRBV19
CDR3nt: TGTGCCAGTAGTGTTAGCGTTTCCACAGATACGCAGTATTTT
CDR3aa: CASSVSVSTDTQYF

len: 14
d_gene: -
abundance: -
j_gene: TRBJ1-2
v_gene: TRBV6-1
CDR3nt: TGTGCCAGCAGTGAGCCAGGGCGGAACTATGGCTACACCTTC
CDR3aa: CASSEPGRNYGYTF

len: 17
d_gene: -
abundance: -
j_gene: TRBJ1-1
v_gene: TRBV28
CDR3nt: TGTGCCAGCAGTTTAGGGGGGGCGAAGGGACAGAACACTGAAGCTTTCTTT
CDR3aa: CASSLGGAKGQNTEAFF

len: 15
d_gene: TRBD1
abundance: few
j_gene: TRBJ1-6
v_gene: TRBV7-9
CDR3nt: TGTGCCAGCAGCTCCTGGGACAGAAATAATTCACCCCTCCACTTT
CDR3aa: CASSSWDRNNSPLHF